This entry lists 27 T cell receptor beta chains sequenced from one sample in a study of molecular identifiers for immune sequencing clone quantification (dated by TCRdb to the late 2010s). Libraries were constructed by PCR. Sequenced using an Illumina HiSeq 4000. TCRdb reran the public reads through fastp at Q25 and MiXCR, keeping productive beta chains. Duplicate CDR3 protein sequences are folded into a single record with the most common DNA and genes. This sample has 65,000 or so distinct CDR3 sequences in its table, and approximately 18% of those were observed once. Clones ranked in the top ten supply roughly 1.6% of the sample. The sequencing input was naive CD8+ T cells from blood, with Jurkat cell RNA spiked in. The sample's cell subset or site label, decoded: FACS-sorted CD8+CD4-CCR7+CD45RA+ naive T cells. These receptors came from a human donor in good health. Some libraries in this study had Jurkat cell RNA spiked in.

This clonotype was counted ten times or more. This rearrangement joins TRBV28 to TRBJ2-7; 9 nucleotides line up with TRBD2. The ends lost 8 bases at V and 4 bases at J; junction bases unmatched: 15. Germline assignment: CDR1 MDHEN and CDR2 SYDVKM. The CDR3 has 16 amino acids. CDR3 region: CASCRPSGTSCYEQYF. DNA for the CDR3: TGTGCCAGCTGCCGGCCCTCCGGGACTAGCTGTTACGAGCAGTACTTC.

This clonotype appeared many times. The chain combines TRBV2 with TRBJ2-7, with D uncertain. The ends were cut back, 0 bases at V and 7 bases at J, with 19 bases in the middle. This CDR3 is 16 amino acids long. CDR1 and CDR2 from the germline V gene are SNHLY and FYNNEI. CDR3 in amino acids: CASSEASVSRQGEQYF. As DNA, the CDR3 is TGTGCCAGCAGTGAAGCATCCGTCAGCCGCCAAGGGGAGCAGTACTTC.

The chain uses TRBV7-6 and TRBJ1-4; unclear D gene. This CDR3 has 18 amino acids. The ends were cut back, 0 bases at V and 2 bases at J, with 16 bases in the middle. Germline loops: CDR1 SGHVS, CDR2 FNYEAQ. As DNA, the CDR3 is TGTGCCAGCAGCTTAGCGCTGGGAGGGTTTGAGACTAATGAAAAACTGTTTTTT. It encodes CASSLALGGFETNEKLFF.

This clonotype was picked up many times. V is TRBV24-1 and J is TRBJ2-3; 13 positions match TRBD2. CDR3 length: 16 amino acids. The V segment lost 4 bases and the J segment 3 bases; nucleotides outside the gene matches: 3. Germline CDR1 KGHDR, CDR2 SFDVKD. CDR3 bases: TGTGCCACCAGTGAAAAGACTAGCGGGAGGACAGATACGCAGTATTTT. Encoded protein: CATSEKTSGRTDTQYF.

For this clonotype: A much larger clone differs by one base, so this may be a read error. CDR3 residues: CASSSSGTSTDAQYF. The CDR3 region has the DNA TGTGCCAGTAGTTCTAGCGGAACTAGCACAGATGCGCAGTATTTT. The V and J genes are TRBV19 and TRBJ2-3; TRBD2 matches 7 bases. Germline CDR1 is LNHDA and CDR2 is SQIVND (reference sequence). The CDR3 is made up of 15 amino acids.

This clonotype was counted ten times or more. The V gene is TRBV30, the J gene TRBJ2-6; D gene unclear. V shed 0 bases and J shed 4 bases, with 16 bases lying between them. Germline assignment: CDR1 GTSNPN and CDR2 SVGIG (reference sequence). The CDR3 runs to 17 residues. CDR3 protein: CAWSVGGRYTGANVLTF. The CDR3 DNA is TGTGCCTGGAGTGTTGGTGGGCGGTATACCGGGGCCAACGTCCTGACTTTC.

This clonotype was counted at least ten times. The chain uses TRBV2 and TRBJ1-5, with 9 nucleotides matching TRBD1. Trimming removed 2 bases from V and 2 bases from J; junction bases left unmatched: 4. The CDR3 is made up of 16 amino acids. The germline V gene has CDR1 SNHLY and CDR2 FYNNEI. CDR3 DNA sequence: TGTGCCAGCAGTGAAACTCGGACAGGGGGCAATCAGCCCCAGCATTTT. Translation: CASSETRTGGNQPQHF. The complete variable domain, with remaining parts taken from reference TRBV2 and TRBJ1-5, reads EPEVTQTPSHQVTQMGQEVILRCVPISNHLYFYWYRQILGQKVEFLVSFYNNEISEKSEIFDDQFSVERPDGSNFTLKIRSTKLEDSAMYFCASSETRTGGNQPQHFGDGTRLSIL.

The J gene is TRBJ2-7, the V gene TRBV7-3; 10 nucleotides match TRBD2. The V gene end was trimmed by 6 bases and the J gene end by 3 bases; junction bases not matched to a gene: 5. This CDR3 has 14 residues. Germline CDR1 is SGHTA and CDR2 is FQGTGA. This chain's CDR3 is CASSLSSGGYEQYF. The CDR3, as DNA: TGTGCCAGCAGTTTATCTAGCGGGGGCTACGAGCAGTACTTC.

The chain carries TRBV6-1 and TRBJ2-7; no firm D call. Trimming took 0 bases from V and 5 from J, leaving 11 bases between them. This CDR3 is built from 14 residues. Germline V gene sequence: CDR1 MNHNS, CDR2 SASEGT. CDR3 sequence reads: CASSEANSRHEQYF. CDR3 nucleotides: TGTGCCAGCAGTGAAGCGAATAGCCGACACGAGCAGTACTTC.

Details on this clonotype: Given a much more abundant clone one base away, this may be a read error. Without the conserved terminal phenylalanine or tryptophan, this CDR3 likely stems from a read error. Here the CDR3 DNA reads TGTGCCAGCAGCAAAAGTGGGACAGGGGCCTACGAGCAGTACCTC. This codes for CASSKSGTGAYEQYL. The V gene is TRBV7-3, the J gene TRBJ2-7, with 10 bases that match TRBD1. Germline V CDR1 and CDR2: SGHTA, FQGTGA. This CDR3 is built from 15 residues. V was pared by 5 bases and J by 2 bases, with 6 bases of the junction left unmatched.

The chain combines TRBV30 with TRBJ2-7, with D perhaps TRBD2 (5 bases). The CDR3 loop spans 13 amino acids. The V end lost 1 base, the J end lost 5 bases, and 12 bases lay between the germline ends. From germline, CDR1 is GTSNPN and CDR2 SVGIG (reference sequence). CDR3: CAWSGSGRDEQYF. CDR3 bases: TGTGCCTGGAGTGGAAGTGGGCGGGACGAGCAGTACTTC.

As for this clonotype: This may be a read error, as it is one base from a much larger clone. This sequence joins TRBV12-3 or TRBV12-4 and TRBJ2-3; 10 bases map to TRBD2. V shed 5 bases and J 4 bases; nucleotides not matched to a gene: 6. There are 15 residues in the CDR3. CDR3 nucleotide sequence: TGTGCCAGCAGTGCCGTAGCGGGAGGAGCAGATACGCAGTATTTT. Translated, it gives CASSAVAGGADTQYF.

This chain links TRBV12-3 or TRBV12-4 with TRBJ2-1; 9 positions match TRBD1. V gave up 5 bases and J gave up 5 bases; unmatched junction bases: 10. The CDR3 has 16 residues. Here the CDR3 reads CASSTPRTGADNEQFF. CDR3 bases: TGTGCCAGCAGTACCCCGAGGACAGGGGCTGACAATGAGCAGTTCTTC.

On this clonotype: This may come from a read error, since a much larger clone is one base off. V gene TRBV12-3 or TRBV12-4 combines with J gene TRBJ2-4; weak D call: TRBD2 (6 bases). Trimming removed 11 bases at V and 3 bases at J, with 14 bases between. The CDR3 is 13 residues long. The CDR3 DNA reads as TGTGCCGCCAGAAGGACTAACAAAAACATTCAGTACTTC. This gives the protein CAARRTNKNIQYF.

As to this clonotype: This may be a read error: a much more frequent sequence differs by one nucleotide. The chain recombines TRBV20-1 with TRBJ2-3; TRBD2 aligns across 11 bases. Trimming cost V 5 bases and J 5 bases; bases outside gene matches: 15. Germline CDR1 and CDR2: DFQATT and SNEGSKA (reference sequence). CDR3 length: 17 amino acids. The CDR3 DNA follows: TGCAGTGCTGGATACTTCAAACTAGCGGGAGCGGGAGATACGCAGTATTTT. As protein: CSAGYFKLAGAGDTQYF.

Points on this clonotype: One end of the junction is discordant with germline, which a read error may explain. The rearrangement joins TRBV25-1 to TRBJ1-6; no clear D gene. The CDR3 has 15 amino acids. Germline V gene sequence: CDR1 MGHDK, CDR2 SYGVNS. CDR3 in amino acids: CASGDRRDFNSPLHF. In DNA form, the CDR3 reads TGTGCCAGCGGTGATCGCCGGGATTTTAATTCACCCCTCCACTTT.

This clonotype turned up a few times. The chain is built from TRBV27 and TRBJ2-7; D possibly corresponds to TRBD1 (6 bases). The CDR3 extends over 13 amino acids. Looked up from germline, CDR1 is MNHEY and CDR2 is SMNVEV (reference sequence). The V gene lost 8 bases and the J gene lost 3 bases, with 14 bases spanning the gap. The CDR3 bases are TGTGCCAGCGGAACCGGGACAAACTACGAGCAGTACTTC. It translates to CASGTGTNYEQYF.

This clonotype has a count of ten or more. The chain employs TRBV20-1 and TRBJ2-2; 9 bases fit TRBD2. Germline V CDR1 and CDR2: DFQATT, SNEGSKA (reference sequence). The ends lost 5 bases at V and 1 base at J; junction bases unmatched: 11. CDR3 length: 17 amino acids. CDR3 region: CSAGPIAGVENTGELFF. DNA for the CDR3: TGCAGTGCTGGACCGATAGCGGGAGTCGAGAACACCGGGGAGCTGTTTTTT.

Only a few counts were recorded for this clonotype. Because it lacks the conserved phenylalanine or tryptophan at the end, this CDR3 is likely a read error. The rearrangement uses TRBV12-3 or TRBV12-4 and TRBJ1-2; a weak D match, TRBD1 (5 bases). This CDR3 comprises 16 residues. Trimming left V 1 base short and J 0 bases short, with 12 bases between. CDR3 in amino acids: CASSLVVTEANYGYTS. The CDR3 coding sequence is TGTGCCAGCAGTTTAGTTGTGACAGAAGCTAACTATGGCTACACCTCC.

This clonotype appeared many times. The chain is built from TRBV4-3 and TRBJ2-7, with 11 positions matching TRBD1. V lost 4 bases and J lost 0; bases outside the gene matches: 2. This CDR3 spans 15 amino acids. Germline V gives CDR1 LGHNA, CDR2 YSLEER. The CDR3 region is CASSPGTGGSYEQYF. Written as DNA, the CDR3 is TGCGCCAGCAGCCCCGGGACAGGGGGCTCCTACGAGCAGTACTTC.

This clonotype has more than one count but fewer than ten. CDR3 amino acids: CATGGPDHNQPQHF. The DNA for the CDR3 is TGTGCCACCGGGGGGCCAGATCACAATCAGCCCCAGCATTTT. This rearrangement joins TRBV24-1 to TRBJ1-5; tentatively, D is TRBD1 (6 bases). The CDR3 extends over 14 amino acids. CDR1 is KGHDR and CDR2 is SFDVKD in the germline V gene. V lost 9 bases, J lost 3 bases, and 14 bases lay in between.

Comments on this clonotype: Since a much larger clone is just one base distant, this may be a read error. The rearrangement joins TRBV13 to TRBJ2-3, with TRBD2 matching 9 bases. Germline-derived CDR1 and CDR2 are PRHDT and FYEKMQ (reference sequence). The CDR3 is made up of 15 amino acids. After removal of 5 bases from V and 1 base from J, the junction contained 4 bases not matched to a gene. This CDR3 is CASSPIAGGTDTQYF. The CDR3 coding sequence is TGTGCCAGCAGCCCGATAGCGGGAGGCACAGATACGCAGTATTTT.

This clonotype was observed at least ten times. The chain joins TRBV12-3 or TRBV12-4 to TRBJ1-3; no reliable D call. V lost 7 bases, J lost 0 bases, and 10 bases lay in between. This CDR3 has 14 amino acids. The CDR3 is CASTAGFSGNTIYF. CDR3 DNA sequence: TGTGCCAGCACCGCGGGTTTCTCTGGAAACACCATATATTTT.

This clonotype was seen ten or more times. This rearrangement joins TRBV4-3 to TRBJ2-7, with 12 nucleotides matching TRBD2. Germline trimming cut 3 bases from V and 2 bases from J; bases unmatched to any gene: 8. CDR1 is LGHNA and CDR2 is YSLEER in the germline V gene. The CDR3 is made up of 17 amino acids. CDR3 residues: CASSQYPASGGAYEQYF. The CDR3, as DNA: TGCGCCAGCAGCCAGTACCCCGCTAGCGGGGGGGCCTACGAGCAGTACTTC.

This clonotype was detected many times. V and J are TRBV3-1 and TRBJ1-1; 8 nucleotides agree with TRBD1. Germline CDR1 is LGHDT and CDR2 is YNNKEL (reference sequence). The CDR3 sequence is 15 residues long. With V trimmed by 6 bases and J by 1 base, 7 bases remained unmatched. CDR3 residues: CASRTIGQGNTEAFF. CDR3 nucleotides: TGTGCCAGCAGGACGATAGGACAGGGGAACACTGAAGCTTTCTTT.

This chain connects TRBV7-3 to TRBJ2-2; TRBD2 agrees at 7 bases. The germline gives CDR1 SGHTA, CDR2 FQGTGA. This CDR3 contains 18 residues. V trimming: 0 bases; J trimming: 4 bases; junction bases outside the gene matches: 11. The DNA of the CDR3 is TGTGCCAGCAGCTTAACGTTAAGCGGGGACGAGAGCACCGGGGAGCTGTTTTTT. Translating gives CASSLTLSGDESTGELFF. The full variable domain, rest sourced from reference TRBV7-3 and TRBJ2-2, is GAGVSQTPSNKVTEKGKYVELRCDPISGHTALYWYRQSLGQGPEFLIYFQGTGAADDSGLPNDRFFAVRPEGSVSTLKIQRTERGDSAVYLCASSLTLSGDESTGELFFGEGSRLTVL.

This clonotype was found many times. The rearrangement links TRBV7-9 to TRBJ1-1; D ambiguous. V lost 5 bases to trimming and J lost 0 bases, with 7 bases between them. This CDR3 has 13 residues. Looked up from germline, CDR1 is SEHNR and CDR2 is FQNEAQ (reference sequence). CDR3 sequence: CASSPAMNTEAFF. The CDR3, as DNA: TGTGCCAGCAGCCCCGCAATGAACACTGAAGCTTTCTTT.